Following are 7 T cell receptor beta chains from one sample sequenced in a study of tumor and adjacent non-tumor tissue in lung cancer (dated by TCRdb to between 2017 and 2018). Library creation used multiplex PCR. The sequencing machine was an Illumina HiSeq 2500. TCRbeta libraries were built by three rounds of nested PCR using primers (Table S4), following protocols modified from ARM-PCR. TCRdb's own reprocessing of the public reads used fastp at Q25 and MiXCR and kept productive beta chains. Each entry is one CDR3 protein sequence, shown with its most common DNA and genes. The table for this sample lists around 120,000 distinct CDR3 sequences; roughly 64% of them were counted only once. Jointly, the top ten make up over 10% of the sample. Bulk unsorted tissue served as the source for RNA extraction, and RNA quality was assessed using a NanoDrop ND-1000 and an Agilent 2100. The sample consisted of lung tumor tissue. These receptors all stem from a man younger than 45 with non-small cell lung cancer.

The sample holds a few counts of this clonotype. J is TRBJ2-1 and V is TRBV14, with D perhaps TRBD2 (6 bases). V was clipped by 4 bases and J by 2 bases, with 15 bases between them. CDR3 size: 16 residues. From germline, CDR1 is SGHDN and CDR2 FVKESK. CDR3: CASSRLGTFTYNEQFF. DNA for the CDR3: TGTGCCAGCAGCCGACTAGGGACCTTTACCTACAATGAGCAGTTCTTC.

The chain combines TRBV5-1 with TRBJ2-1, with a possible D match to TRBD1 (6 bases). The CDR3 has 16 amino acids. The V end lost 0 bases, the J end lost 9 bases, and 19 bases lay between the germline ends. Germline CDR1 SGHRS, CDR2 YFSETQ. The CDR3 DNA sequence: TGCGCCAGCAGCTTGGCAGGGTCAGGGGAGTACGGTGAGCAGTTCTTC. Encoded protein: CASSLAGSGEYGEQFF.

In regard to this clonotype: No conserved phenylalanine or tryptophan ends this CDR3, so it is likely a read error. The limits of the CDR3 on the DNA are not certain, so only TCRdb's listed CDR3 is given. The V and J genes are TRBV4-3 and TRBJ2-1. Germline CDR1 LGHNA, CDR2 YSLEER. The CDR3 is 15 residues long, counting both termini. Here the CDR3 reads CASSQDSSSYNEQLI.

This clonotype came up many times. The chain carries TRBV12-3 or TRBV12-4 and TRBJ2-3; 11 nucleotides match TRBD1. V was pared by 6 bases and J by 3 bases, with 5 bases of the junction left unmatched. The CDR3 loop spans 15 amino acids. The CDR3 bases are TGTGCCAGCAGGCCCGGGGACAGGGGGACAGATACGCAGTATTTT. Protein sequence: CASRPGDRGTDTQYF.

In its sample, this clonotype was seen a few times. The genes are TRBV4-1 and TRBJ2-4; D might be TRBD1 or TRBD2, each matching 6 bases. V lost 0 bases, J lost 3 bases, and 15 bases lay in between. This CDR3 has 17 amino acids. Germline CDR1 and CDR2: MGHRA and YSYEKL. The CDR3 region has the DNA TGCGCCAGCAGCCAAGATGAGGGGGGTTATATCAAAAACATTCAGTACTTC. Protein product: CASSQDEGGYIKNIQYF.

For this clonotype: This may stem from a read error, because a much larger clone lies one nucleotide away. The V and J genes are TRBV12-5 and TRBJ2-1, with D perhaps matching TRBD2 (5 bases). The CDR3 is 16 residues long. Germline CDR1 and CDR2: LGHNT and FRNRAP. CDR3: CASGLVKAGPYKEQFF. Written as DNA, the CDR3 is TGTGCTAGTGGTTTGGTAAAGGCGGGTCCCTACAAAGAGCAGTTCTTC.

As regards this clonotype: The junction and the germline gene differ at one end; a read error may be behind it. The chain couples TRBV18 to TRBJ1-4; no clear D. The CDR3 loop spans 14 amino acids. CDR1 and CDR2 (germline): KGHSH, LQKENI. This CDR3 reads CASSPRVGNEKLFF. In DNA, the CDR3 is TGTGCCAGTTCACCACGAGTCGGCAATGAAAAACTGTTTTTT.